This record looks at one T cell receptor beta chain sequence and its context. Other DNA sequences in this sample translate to the same CDR3. How the authors handled the data: Amplifying reference gene primers gave estimates of nucleated cell counts. Method: immunoSEQ multiplex PCR; TCRdb's copy keeps in-frame clones and lacks some. That table gives V, J and clone size, and the DNA gave D and trimming. The sample lists about 230,000 clones; over 80% were seen once. The source of the sample is a study of blood T cell repertoires in COVID-19. On the study more broadly: COVID-19 samples collected from the United States, Italy and Spain covered acute and convalescent phases. From T cells, B-cell-depleted T cells, or PBMCs came the material, which was cDNA or gDNA.

Trimming took off 1 base at V and 2 bases at J, with 8 bases between the two ends. The V gene's germline CDR1 is MGHRA and CDR2 YSYEKL. This CDR3 is 14 amino acids long. The rearrangement joins TRBV4-1 to TRBJ1-2; weak D call: TRBD1 (5 bases). The source is a man aged 35 to 55 with acute or convalescent COVID-19. Source material: peripheral blood. The CDR3 sequence: CASSQVQGNYGYTF. As DNA, the CDR3 is TGCGCCAGCAGCCAAGTCCAGGGCAACTATGGCTACACCTTC.